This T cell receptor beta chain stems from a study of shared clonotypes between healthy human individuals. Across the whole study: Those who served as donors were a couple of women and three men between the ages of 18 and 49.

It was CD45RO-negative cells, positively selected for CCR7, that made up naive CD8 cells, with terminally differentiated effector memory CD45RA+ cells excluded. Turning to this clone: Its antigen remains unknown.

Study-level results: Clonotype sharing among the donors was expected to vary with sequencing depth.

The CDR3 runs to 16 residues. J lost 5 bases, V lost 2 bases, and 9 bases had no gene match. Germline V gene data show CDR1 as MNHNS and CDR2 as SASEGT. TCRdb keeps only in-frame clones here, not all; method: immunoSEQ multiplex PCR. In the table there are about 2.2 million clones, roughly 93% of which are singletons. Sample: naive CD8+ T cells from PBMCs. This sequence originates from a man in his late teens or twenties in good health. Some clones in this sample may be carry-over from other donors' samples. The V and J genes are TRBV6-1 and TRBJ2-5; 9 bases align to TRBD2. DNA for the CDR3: TGTGCCAGCAGTGAAAGTGGCGGGAGGGCCGCGGAGACCCAGTACTTC. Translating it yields CASSESGGRAAETQYF.